This T cell receptor beta chain emerged from a study of CD8+CD57+ T cells in acquired aplastic anemia. Study at large: DNA recovered from sorted CD4+ and CD8+ cells had a mean of approximately 3 ug.

It was patients with CD8+CD57+ cell expansion by flow cytometry who were chosen for sequencing. Patients had undergone no therapy by the time their blood was sampled. Per germline, CDR1 DFQATT and CDR2 SNEGSKA (reference sequence). This CDR3 has 12 residues. V gave up 1 base and J gave up 4 bases, with 5 bases separating them. Many counts were recorded for this clonotype. Both TCR beta VDJ combination and CDR3 sequence profiling were carried out. Genomic DNA was the template for this profiling. Each CDR3 protein is one row after TCRdb ran MiXCR on the reads. The data hold under 250,000 distinct CDR3 sequences, with around 46% observed a single time.

The source is a human donor with aplastic anemia. The sequenced sample consisted of sorted CD4+, CD8+, or CD8+CD57+ T cells (not recorded which) from PBMCs. The rearrangement links TRBV20-1 to TRBJ1-5; unclear D gene. CDR3 protein: CSARVKNQPQHF. The CDR3 nucleotides are TGCAGTGCTAGAGTTAAAAATCAGCCCCAGCATTTT.